The 14 T cell receptor beta chains reported below all come from one sample, sequenced in a study of shared clonotypes between healthy human individuals. TCRdb keeps only in-frame clones here, not all; method: immunoSEQ multiplex PCR. The sample includes some 1.5 million clones, nearly 99% of them seen just once. Specimen: naive CD4+ T cells sorted from blood. Documented subset: CD45RA+ positively selected. These receptors originate from a man aged 25 to 45 in good health.

This sequence joins TRBV18 and TRBJ2-1; 7 nucleotides agree with TRBD2. Germline V gene lookup returns CDR1 KGHSH and CDR2 LQKENI. The CDR3 is 16 residues long. Trimming removed 1 base from V and 7 bases from J; junction bases left unmatched: 10. CDR3 in amino acids: CASSPLGGRRRNEQFF. The CDR3 DNA follows: TGTGCCAGCTCACCACTCGGGGGGAGGAGAAGGAATGAGCAGTTCTTC.

V gene TRBV5-1 combines with J gene TRBJ2-3; the D gene could be TRBD1 or TRBD2 (5 bases each). Trimming took 4 bases from V and 5 from J, leaving 8 bases between them. Germline V gives CDR1 SGHRS, CDR2 YFSETQ. This CDR3 has 12 residues. CDR3 amino acids: CASSRDLDTQYF. The CDR3 nucleotides are TGCGCCAGCAGCCGGGACCTAGATACGCAGTATTTT.

As regards this clone: This CDR3 is also generated by other DNA sequences in the sample. This sequence joins TRBV5-1 and TRBJ2-3; the D is unclear. The CDR3 totals 14 residues. V lost 4 bases and J 0 bases, leaving 9 bases between the germline ends. The germline CDR1 and CDR2 sequences are SGHRS and YFSETQ. The DNA for the CDR3 is TGCGCCAGCAGCCTGGCGTCTAGCACAGATACGCAGTATTTT. Protein product: CASSLASSTDTQYF.

The chain joins TRBV2 to TRBJ1-5, with D perhaps TRBD1 (6 bases). Trimming cost V 7 bases and J 6 bases, with 16 bases left between them. The CDR3 is 14 residues long. Germline CDR1 reads SNHLY; CDR2 reads FYNNEI. The CDR3 nucleotides read TGTGCCAGCAACGGAGGGGGGCTAGGTCAGCCCCAGCATTTT. As protein: CASNGGGLGQPQHF.

The chain recombines TRBV15 with TRBJ2-6; no clear D gene. Germline CDR1 and CDR2: LNHNV and YYDKDF (reference sequence). V lost 0 bases and J lost 1, with 10 bases in between. CDR3 length: 17 residues. The CDR3 here is CATSRDWRISGANVLTF. The DNA of the CDR3 is TGTGCCACCAGCAGAGATTGGCGGATATCTGGGGCCAACGTCCTGACTTTC. The full variable domain, rest sourced from reference TRBV15 and TRBJ2-6, is DAMVIQNPRYQVTQFGKPVTLSCSQTLNHNVMYWYQQKSSQAPKLLFHYYDKDFNNEADTPDNFQSRRPNTSFCFLDIRSPGLGDTAMYLCATSRDWRISGANVLTFGAGSRLTVL.

The CDR3 spells CASSLRDPRGTDTQYF. The CDR3 nucleotides read TGCGCCAGCAGCTTGAGGGATCCCCGGGGCACAGATACGCAGTATTTT. This chain joins TRBV5-1 and TRBJ2-3; D call uncertain. This CDR3 spans 16 amino acids. In germline, CDR1 is SGHRS, CDR2 YFSETQ. The V gene lost 1 base and the J gene lost 1 base, with 13 bases spanning the gap.

The chain carries TRBV19 and TRBJ2-1; the match to TRBD2 covers 11 bases. This CDR3 region has 16 residues. CDR1 and CDR2 (germline): LNHDA, SQIVND (reference sequence). Germline trimming cut 3 bases from V and 7 bases from J; bases unmatched to any gene: 8. The CDR3 region is CASSMSLAGVSNEQFF. The CDR3, as DNA: TGTGCCAGTAGTATGTCACTAGCGGGAGTTTCAAATGAGCAGTTCTTC.

The chain links TRBV30 to TRBJ1-4, with no clear D. Germline CDR1 GTSNPN, CDR2 SVGIG (reference sequence). CDR3 length: 12 amino acids. V dropped 7 bases and J dropped 0 bases, with 6 bases sitting between them. CDR3 nucleotide sequence: TGTGCCTCGGCCGCAACTAATGAAAAACTGTTTTTT. The encoded protein is CASAATNEKLFF.

V and J are TRBV28 and TRBJ1-1; D is unresolved. Trimming stripped 8 bases from V and 0 bases from J, with 10 bases between. This CDR3 is built from 13 residues. The germline CDR1 and CDR2 sequences are MDHEN and SYDVKM. As DNA, the CDR3 is TGTGCCAGCGTTTTTCCTGTGAACACTGAAGCTTTCTTT. This codes for CASVFPVNTEAFF.

The chain combines TRBV6-4 with TRBJ1-1; 12 bases line up with TRBD1. Germline CDR1 MRHNA, CDR2 SNTAGT. The CDR3 contains 13 residues. The V segment lost 7 bases and the J segment 6 bases; nucleotides outside the gene matches: 3. CDR3: CASMGQGAPEAFF. CDR3 in DNA: TGTGCCAGCATGGGACAGGGGGCCCCTGAAGCTTTCTTT.

The rearrangement links TRBV19 to TRBJ1-5, with TRBD1 matching over 10 bases. Germline V lookup: CDR1 LNHDA, CDR2 SQIVND (reference sequence). The CDR3 runs to 19 residues. Trimming removed 6 bases from V and 1 base from J; junction bases left unmatched: 15. This CDR3 is CASSITGGQGGISNQPQHF. CDR3 bases: TGTGCCAGTAGCATTACGGGCGGACAGGGGGGTATCAGCAATCAGCCCCAGCATTTT.

This clone was detected only once. The CDR3 sequence: CAISEWPAGSISYEQYF. The CDR3 DNA is TGTGCCATCAGTGAGTGGCCGGCAGGCTCAATCTCCTACGAGCAGTACTTC. The chain recombines TRBV10-3 with TRBJ2-7; D is undetermined. The V gene lost 1 base and the J gene lost 0 bases, with 16 bases spanning the gap. Looked up from germline, CDR1 is ENHRY and CDR2 is SYGVKD. This CDR3 comprises 17 residues.

This clone was observed once. The chain couples TRBV28 to TRBJ1-3, with unresolved D. CDR3 length equals 14 residues. Between the trimmed V and J ends, which lost 3 bases and 3 bases, there was a span of 9 bases. The V gene's germline CDR1 is MDHEN and CDR2 SYDVKM. Here the CDR3 DNA reads TGTGCCAGCAGTTTCACCCTAATTGGAAACACCATATATTTT. This gives the protein CASSFTLIGNTIYF.

The rearrangement joins TRBV6-6 to TRBJ2-1, with D hard to call. Germline V gene sequence: CDR1 MNHNY, CDR2 SVGAGI (reference sequence). The germline V and J ends were trimmed by 4 bases and 9 bases, with 1 base remaining between them. The CDR3 is made up of 9 amino acids. The chain's CDR3 is CASSSEQFF. For the CDR3, the DNA is TGTGCCAGCAGTTCTGAGCAGTTCTTC.